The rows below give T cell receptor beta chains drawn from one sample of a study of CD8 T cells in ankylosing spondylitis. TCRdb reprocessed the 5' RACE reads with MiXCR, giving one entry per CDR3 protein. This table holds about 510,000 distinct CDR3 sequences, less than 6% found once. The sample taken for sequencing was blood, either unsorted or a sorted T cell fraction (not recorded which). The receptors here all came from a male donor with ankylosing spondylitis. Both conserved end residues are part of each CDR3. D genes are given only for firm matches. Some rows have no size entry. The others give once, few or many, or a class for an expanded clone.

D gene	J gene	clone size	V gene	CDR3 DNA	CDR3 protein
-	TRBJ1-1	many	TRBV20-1	TGCAGGCCCAAACAGGGAGACACTGAAGCTTTCTTT	CRPKQGDTEAFF
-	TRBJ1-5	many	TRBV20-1	TGCAGTGCCCCGACGGGAGGTTTTAGCAATCAGCCCCAGCATTTT	CSAPTGGFSNQPQHF
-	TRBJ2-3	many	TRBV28	TGTGCCAGCAGTTTTACTATAACCACAGATACGCAGTATTTT	CASSFTITTDTQYF
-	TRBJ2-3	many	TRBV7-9	TGTGCCAGCACCTCTAGGGAGGGCACAGATACGCAGTATTTT	CASTSREGTDTQYF
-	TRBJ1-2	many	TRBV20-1	TGCAGTGCGCTAGATCCCAGGGTCGACGGCTACACCTTC	CSALDPRVDGYTF
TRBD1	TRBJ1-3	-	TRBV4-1	TGCGCCAGCAGCCAAGATCGAGGACAGGGATCTGGAAACACCATATATTTT	CASSQDRGQGSGNTIYF
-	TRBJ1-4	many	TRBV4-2	TGTGCCAGCAGCCAAGGACACAGGGTAAATGAAAAACTGTTTTTT	CASSQGHRVNEKLFF
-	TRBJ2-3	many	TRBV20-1	TGCAGTGCTAGAGATTCTAACAGGGTGGGGGATATCACAGATACGCAGTATTTT	CSARDSNRVGDITDTQYF
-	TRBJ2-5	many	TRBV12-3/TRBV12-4	TGTGCCAGCAGTTTCTTTGGAGAGACCCAGTACTTC	CASSFFGETQYF
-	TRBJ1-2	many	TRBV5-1	TGCGCCAGCAGCATAGGCTCCGGAGATGGCTACACCTTC	CASSIGSGDGYTF
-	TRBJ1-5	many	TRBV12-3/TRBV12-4	TGTGCCAGCAGTTTGGGGGTGGGCCGCAATCAGCCCCAGCATTTT	CASSLGVGRNQPQHF
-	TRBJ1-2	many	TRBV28	TGTGCCAGCAGTTTAGTGGGCGCGGCGGCCTCCTCTAACTATGGCTACACCTTC	CASSLVGAAASSNYGYTF
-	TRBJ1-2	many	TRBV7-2	TGTGCCAGCAGCTGGAGGGTAGACTATGGCTACACCTTC	CASSWRVDYGYTF